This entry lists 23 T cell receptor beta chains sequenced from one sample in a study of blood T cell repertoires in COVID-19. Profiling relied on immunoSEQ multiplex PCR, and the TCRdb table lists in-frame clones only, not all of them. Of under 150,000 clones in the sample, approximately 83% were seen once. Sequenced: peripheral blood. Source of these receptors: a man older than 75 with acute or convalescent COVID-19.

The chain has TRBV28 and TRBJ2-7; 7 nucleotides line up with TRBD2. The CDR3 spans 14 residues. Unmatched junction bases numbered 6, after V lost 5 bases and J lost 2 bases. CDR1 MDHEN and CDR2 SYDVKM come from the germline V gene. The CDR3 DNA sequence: TGTGCCAGCAGTGGACTAGTTTTTCCCTACGAGCAGTACTTC. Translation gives CASSGLVFPYEQYF.

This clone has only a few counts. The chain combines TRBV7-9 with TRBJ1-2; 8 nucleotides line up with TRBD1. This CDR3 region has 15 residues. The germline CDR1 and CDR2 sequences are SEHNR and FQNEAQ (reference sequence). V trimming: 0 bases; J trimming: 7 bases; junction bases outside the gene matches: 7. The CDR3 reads CASSLADRVEGGYTF. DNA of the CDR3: TGTGCCAGCAGCTTAGCGGACAGGGTAGAGGGTGGCTACACCTTC. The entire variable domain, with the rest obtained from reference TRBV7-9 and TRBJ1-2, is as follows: DTGVSQNPRHKITKRGQNVTFRCDPISEHNRLYWYRQTLGQGPEFLTYFQNEAQLEKSRLLSDRFSAERPKGSFSTLEIQRTEQGDSAMYLCASSLADRVEGGYTFGSGTRLTVV.

Written as DNA, the CDR3 is TGTGCCAGCAGCCTTTGGGGAGGCTCCTACGAGCAGTACTTC. This translates into CASSLWGGSYEQYF. The chain carries TRBV7-2 and TRBJ2-7; weak D call: TRBD2 (6 bases). Looked up from germline, CDR1 is SGHTA and CDR2 is FQGNSA. V lost 5 bases and J lost 0, with 11 bases in between. This CDR3 spans 14 amino acids.

The CDR3 region has the DNA TGTGCCAGCAGCCAACGTGGAAACACCATATATTTT. It specifies CASSQRGNTIYF. The V call is TRBV4-2, the J call TRBJ1-3; D gene uncertain. CDR1 is LGHNA and CDR2 is YNFKEQ in the germline V gene. The CDR3 sequence is 12 residues long. V dropped 2 bases and J dropped 3 bases, with 2 bases sitting between them.

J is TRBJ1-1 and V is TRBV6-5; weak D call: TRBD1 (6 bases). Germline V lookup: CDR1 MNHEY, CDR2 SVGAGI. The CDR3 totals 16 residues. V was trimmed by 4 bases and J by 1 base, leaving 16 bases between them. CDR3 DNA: TGTGCCAGCAGTTCACAACGTCGGGGGGCGAACACTGAAGCTTTCTTT. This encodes CASSSQRRGANTEAFF.

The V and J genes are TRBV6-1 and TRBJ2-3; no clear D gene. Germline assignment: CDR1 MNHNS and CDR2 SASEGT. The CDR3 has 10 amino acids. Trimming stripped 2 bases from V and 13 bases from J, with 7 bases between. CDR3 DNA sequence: TGTGCCAGCAGTGAAAGAGAGGAGTATTTT. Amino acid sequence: CASSEREEYF.

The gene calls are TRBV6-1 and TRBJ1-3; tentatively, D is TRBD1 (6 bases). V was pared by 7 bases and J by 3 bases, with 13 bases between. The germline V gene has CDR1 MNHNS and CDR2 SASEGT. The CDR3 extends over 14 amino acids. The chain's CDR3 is CASNRADGGNTIYF. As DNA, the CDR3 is TGTGCCAGCAACAGGGCAGATGGTGGAAACACCATATATTTT.

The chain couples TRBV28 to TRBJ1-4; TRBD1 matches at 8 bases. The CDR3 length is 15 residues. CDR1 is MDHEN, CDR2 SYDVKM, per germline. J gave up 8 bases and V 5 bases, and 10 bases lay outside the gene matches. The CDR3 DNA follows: TGTGCCAGCAGTCCCCCGGCAGGGGGCAGGGAAAAACTGTTTTTT. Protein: CASSPPAGGREKLFF.

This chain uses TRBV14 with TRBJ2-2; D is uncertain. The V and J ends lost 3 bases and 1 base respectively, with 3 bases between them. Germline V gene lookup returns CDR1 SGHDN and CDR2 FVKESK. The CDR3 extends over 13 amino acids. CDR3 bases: TGTGCCAGCAGCCACCAGAACACCGGGGAGCTGTTTTTT. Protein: CASSHQNTGELFF. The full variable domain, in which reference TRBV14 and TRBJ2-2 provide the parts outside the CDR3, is EAGVTQFPSHSVIEKGQTVTLRCDPISGHDNLYWYRRVMGKEIKFLLHFVKESKQDESGMPNNRFLAERTGGTYSTLKVQPAELEDSGVYFCASSHQNTGELFFGEGSRLTVL.

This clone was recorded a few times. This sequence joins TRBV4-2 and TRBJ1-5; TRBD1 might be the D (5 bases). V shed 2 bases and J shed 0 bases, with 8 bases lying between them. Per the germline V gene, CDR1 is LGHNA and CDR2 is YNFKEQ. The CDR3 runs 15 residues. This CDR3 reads CASSQSGDSNQPQHF. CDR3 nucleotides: TGTGCCAGCAGCCAATCGGGGGATAGCAATCAGCCCCAGCATTTT.

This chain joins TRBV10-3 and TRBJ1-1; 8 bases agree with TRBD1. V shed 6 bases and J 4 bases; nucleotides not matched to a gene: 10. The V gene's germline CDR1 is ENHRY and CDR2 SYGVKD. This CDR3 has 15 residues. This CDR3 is CAIRETGGYFTEAFF. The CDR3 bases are TGTGCCATCAGAGAAACAGGGGGGTATTTCACTGAAGCTTTCTTT.

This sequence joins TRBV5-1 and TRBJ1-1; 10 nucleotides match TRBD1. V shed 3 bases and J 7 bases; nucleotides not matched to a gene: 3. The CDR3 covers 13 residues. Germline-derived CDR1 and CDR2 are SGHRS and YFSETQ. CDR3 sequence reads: CASSWTGGNEAFF. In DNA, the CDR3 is TGCGCCAGCAGCTGGACAGGGGGAAATGAAGCTTTCTTT.

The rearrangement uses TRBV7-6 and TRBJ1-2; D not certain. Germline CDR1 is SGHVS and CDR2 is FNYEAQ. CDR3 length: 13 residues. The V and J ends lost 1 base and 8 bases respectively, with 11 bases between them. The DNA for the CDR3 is TGTGCCAGCAGCTTAGAGGAGGGTCTGGGCTACACCTTC. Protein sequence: CASSLEEGLGYTF.

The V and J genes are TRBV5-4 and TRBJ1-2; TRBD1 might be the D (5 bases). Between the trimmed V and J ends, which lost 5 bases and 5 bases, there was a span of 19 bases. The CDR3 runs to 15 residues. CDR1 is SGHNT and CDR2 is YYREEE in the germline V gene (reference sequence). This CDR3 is CASRLGETPPYGYTF. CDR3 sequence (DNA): TGTGCCAGCAGATTAGGGGAAACGCCTCCATATGGCTACACCTTC.

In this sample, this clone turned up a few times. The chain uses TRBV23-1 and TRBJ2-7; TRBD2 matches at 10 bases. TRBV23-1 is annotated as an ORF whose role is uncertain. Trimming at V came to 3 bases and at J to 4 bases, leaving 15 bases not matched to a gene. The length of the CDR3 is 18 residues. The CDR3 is CASSHAPLSGRAGYEQYF. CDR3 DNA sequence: TGCGCCAGCAGTCATGCCCCCCTCAGCGGGAGGGCCGGGTACGAGCAGTACTTC.

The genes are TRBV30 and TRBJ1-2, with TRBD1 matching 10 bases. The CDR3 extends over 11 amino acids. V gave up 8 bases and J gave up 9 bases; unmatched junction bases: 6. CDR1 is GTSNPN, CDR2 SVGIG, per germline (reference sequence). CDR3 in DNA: TGTGCCGGTGGGACAGGGGTTAGCTACACCTTC. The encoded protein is CAGGTGVSYTF.

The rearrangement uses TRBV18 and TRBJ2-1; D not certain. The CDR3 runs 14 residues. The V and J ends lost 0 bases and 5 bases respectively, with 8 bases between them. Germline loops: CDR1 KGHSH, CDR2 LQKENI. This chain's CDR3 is CASSPPAVNNEQFF. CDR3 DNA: TGTGCCAGCTCACCACCCGCGGTTAACAATGAGCAGTTCTTC.

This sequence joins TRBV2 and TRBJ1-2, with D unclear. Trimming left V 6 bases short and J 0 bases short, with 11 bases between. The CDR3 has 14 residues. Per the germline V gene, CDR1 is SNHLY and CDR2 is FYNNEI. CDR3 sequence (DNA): TGTGCCAGCAGATTCTACGGAGCTAACTATGGCTACACCTTC. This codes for CASRFYGANYGYTF.

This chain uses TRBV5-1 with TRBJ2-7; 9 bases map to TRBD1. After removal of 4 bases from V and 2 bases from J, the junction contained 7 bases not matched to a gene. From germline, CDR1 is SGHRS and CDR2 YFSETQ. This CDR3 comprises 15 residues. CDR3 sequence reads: CASSGGQGKAYEQYF. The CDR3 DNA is TGCGCCAGCAGCGGAGGACAGGGGAAAGCCTACGAGCAGTACTTC.

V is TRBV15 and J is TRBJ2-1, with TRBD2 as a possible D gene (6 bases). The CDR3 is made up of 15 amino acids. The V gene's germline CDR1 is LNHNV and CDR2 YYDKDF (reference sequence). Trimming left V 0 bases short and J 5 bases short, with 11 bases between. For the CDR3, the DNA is TGTGCCACCAGCAGAGATATCCCGGGGGACAATGAGCAGTTCTTC. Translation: CATSRDIPGDNEQFF.

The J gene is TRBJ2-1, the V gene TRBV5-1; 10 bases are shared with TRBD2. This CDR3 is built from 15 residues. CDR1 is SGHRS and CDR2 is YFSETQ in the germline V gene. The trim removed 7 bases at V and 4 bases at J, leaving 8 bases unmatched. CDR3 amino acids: CASALSLAGYNEQFF. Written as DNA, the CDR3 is TGCGCCAGCGCATTGTCACTAGCGGGGTACAATGAGCAGTTCTTC.

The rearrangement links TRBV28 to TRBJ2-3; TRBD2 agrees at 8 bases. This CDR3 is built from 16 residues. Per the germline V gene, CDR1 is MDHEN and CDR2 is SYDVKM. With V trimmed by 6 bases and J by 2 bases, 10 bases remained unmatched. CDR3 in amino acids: CASRKGLRGVTDTQYF. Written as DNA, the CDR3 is TGTGCCAGCAGAAAGGGTCTGCGGGGGGTCACAGATACGCAGTATTTT.

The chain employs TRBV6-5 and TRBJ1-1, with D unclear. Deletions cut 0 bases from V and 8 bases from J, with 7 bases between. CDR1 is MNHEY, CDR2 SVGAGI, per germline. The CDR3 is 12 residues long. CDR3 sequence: CASSYSTGEAFF. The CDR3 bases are TGTGCCAGCAGTTACTCGACGGGGGAAGCTTTCTTT.